The 30 T cell receptor beta chains presented below share a single source sample, sequenced in a study of blood T cells in healthy people across ages. Together with a sample-barcoded 5' primer, a J-beta primer mix was included in a second PCR lasting about 7 to 12 cycles. In TCRdb, the 5' RACE reads were re-called with MiXCR into one record per CDR3 protein. The sample records about 800,000 distinct CDR3 sequences, roughly 25% being singletons. The data were also submitted as part of a second study, on T cells of mothers and their children.

The source material was blood. These receptors were obtained from a boy under 18 in good health.

This clonotype was detected only a few times. This chain links TRBV28 with TRBJ1-1; possible D gene TRBD1, 6 bases. V lost 5 bases to trimming and J lost 4 bases, with 11 bases between them. The CDR3 runs 13 residues. Germline loops: CDR1 MDHEN, CDR2 SYDVKM. CDR3 region: CASSPQGSTEAFF. DNA for the CDR3: TGTGCCAGCAGTCCCCAGGGGAGCACTGAAGCTTTCTTT.

CDR3 nucleotides: TGTGCCAGCAGCTTGCGAGAACTTGCAAATGAGCAGTTCTTC. Translated: CASSLRELANEQFF. This chain joins TRBV7-9 and TRBJ2-1; D remains ambiguous. Germline lookup yields CDR1 SEHNR and CDR2 FQNEAQ (reference sequence). This CDR3 region has 14 residues. The ends were cut back, 3 bases at V and 7 bases at J, with 13 bases in the middle.

This clonotype has just a few counts. This chain links TRBV20-1 with TRBJ2-2; 9 bases align to TRBD2. Germline V gives CDR1 DFQATT, CDR2 SNEGSKA (reference sequence). This CDR3 is built from 14 residues. J gave up 1 base and V 3 bases, and 0 bases lay outside the gene matches. The CDR3 bases are TGCAGTGCTAGGACTAGCGGGAACACCGGGGAGCTGTTTTTT. Translation: CSARTSGNTGELFF.

The gene calls are TRBV4-2 and TRBJ2-2, with 9 bases lining up with TRBD2. There are 17 residues in the CDR3. The J segment lost 4 bases and the V segment lost 4 bases, leaving 10 bases of the junction unmatched. CDR1 LGHNA and CDR2 YNFKEQ come from the germline V gene. DNA of the CDR3: TGTGCCAGCAGCCGCGGAGTAGCGGGAGTTGGCACCGGGGAGCTGTTTTTT. It translates to CASSRGVAGVGTGELFF.

This clonotype has more than one count but fewer than ten. This chain joins TRBV28 and TRBJ1-3; 7 bases agree with TRBD1. The CDR3 loop spans 11 amino acids. V shed 5 bases and J 16 bases; nucleotides not matched to a gene: 8. CDR1 and CDR2 (germline): MDHEN, SYDVKM. CDR3 residues: CASSPSTGRYF. The CDR3 DNA reads as TGTGCCAGCAGTCCATCGACAGGGAGGTATTTT.

This clonotype was detected only a few times. At one end, the junction sequence differs from germline, possibly due to a read error. The rearrangement uses TRBV14 and TRBJ2-5, with 10 bases lining up with TRBD2. The CDR3 runs 14 residues. Germline V lookup: CDR1 SGHDN, CDR2 FVKESK. CDR3 protein: CASSQDRGTSVAFF. The CDR3 DNA reads as TGTGCCAGCAGCCAAGATCGGGGGACTAGCGTCGCGTTCTTC.

Only a few counts were recorded for this clonotype. Here the CDR3 DNA reads TGCGCCAGCAGCCAGTACCATGGACAGTTCAACGAGCAGTACTTC. Protein product: CASSQYHGQFNEQYF. The rearrangement uses TRBV4-3 and TRBJ2-7, with TRBD1 as a possible D gene (6 bases). V was shortened by 3 bases and J by 5 bases, with 17 bases between the two germline ends. The CDR3 spans 15 residues. The V gene's germline CDR1 is LGHNA and CDR2 YSLEER.

The chain joins TRBV15 to TRBJ2-1; TRBD2 aligns across 9 bases. The V segment lost 5 bases and the J segment 0 bases; nucleotides outside the gene matches: 23. Germline V gene data show CDR1 as LNHNV and CDR2 as YYDKDF (reference sequence). The CDR3 has 22 amino acids. For the CDR3, the DNA is TGTGCCACCAGCGGGGGTCAGATGTGGAGCGGGAGGCTAAGGAGCTCCTACAATGAGCAGTTCTTC. As protein: CATSGGQMWSGRLRSSYNEQFF.

This clonotype was picked up a small number of times. This sequence joins TRBV27 and TRBJ2-7, with TRBD2 matching over 13 bases. The V and J ends lost 6 bases and 2 bases, in that order; junction bases with no gene match: 7. The CDR3 spans 16 residues. Germline V CDR1 and CDR2: MNHEY, SMNVEV (reference sequence). The CDR3 DNA reads as TGTGCCAGCAGAGATCCGGGACTAGCGGGGACCTACGAGCAGTACTTC. It codes for CASRDPGLAGTYEQYF.

The gene calls are TRBV20-1 and TRBJ1-2; D gene uncertain. V gave up 1 base and J gave up 7 bases, with 13 bases separating them. The germline CDR1 and CDR2 sequences are DFQATT and SNEGSKA (reference sequence). CDR3 size: 13 residues. Here the CDR3 reads CSARGGGRVGYTF. CDR3 nucleotides: TGCAGTGCTAGAGGGGGTGGCCGGGTTGGCTACACCTTC.

This clonotype was recorded at least ten times. V and J are TRBV4-3 and TRBJ2-3, with D hard to call. The ends were cut back, 0 bases at V and 1 base at J, with 5 bases in the middle. Germline loops: CDR1 LGHNA, CDR2 YSLEER. The CDR3 sequence is 14 residues long. Here the CDR3 reads CASSQDRGTDTQYF. The CDR3 DNA follows: TGCGCCAGCAGCCAAGATCGGGGCACAGATACGCAGTATTTT.

This clonotype was detected only a few times. The gene calls are TRBV3-1 and TRBJ2-1, with D uncertain. Germline loops: CDR1 LGHDT, CDR2 YNNKEL (reference sequence). This CDR3 spans 13 amino acids. Trimming removed 1 base from V and 2 bases from J, with 3 bases in between. The CDR3 here is CASSQVTYNEQFF. CDR3 in DNA: TGTGCCAGCAGCCAAGTCACCTACAATGAGCAGTTCTTC.

There are a few counts of this clonotype. The J gene is TRBJ2-3, the V gene TRBV14; no definite D call. Germline V lookup: CDR1 SGHDN, CDR2 FVKESK. Trimming left V 0 bases short and J 2 bases short, with 12 bases between. CDR3 length: 16 residues. CDR3 in DNA: TGTGCCAGCAGCCAAGATCTAGGGCAGTACACAGATACGCAGTATTTT. As protein: CASSQDLGQYTDTQYF.

This clonotype has more than one count but fewer than ten. This chain joins TRBV7-9 and TRBJ2-7; D might be TRBD1 (6 bases). The CDR3 contains 13 residues. Trimming stripped 4 bases from V and 3 bases from J, with 10 bases between. Germline V gene data show CDR1 as SEHNR and CDR2 as FQNEAQ (reference sequence). This CDR3 is CASSSGHLYEQYF. The CDR3 DNA sequence: TGTGCCAGCAGCTCGGGACACCTCTACGAGCAGTACTTC. Full variable domain (missing parts from reference TRBV7-9 and TRBJ2-7): DTGVSQNPRHKITKRGQNVTFRCDPISEHNRLYWYRQTLGQGPEFLTYFQNEAQLEKSRLLSDRFSAERPKGSFSTLEIQRTEQGDSAMYLCASSSGHLYEQYFGPGTRLTVT.

V usage is TRBV7-2 and J usage is TRBJ2-3, with 12 nucleotides matching TRBD2. The CDR3 runs 19 residues. Germline assignment: CDR1 SGHTA and CDR2 FQGNSA. Trimming removed 5 bases from V and 2 bases from J; junction bases left unmatched: 14. CDR3 in DNA: TGTGCCAGCAGCCCCAGCGGCCGACTAGCGGGGGCTACCACAGATACGCAGTATTTT. It translates to CASSPSGRLAGATTDTQYF.

This clonotype was observed a few times. The chain joins TRBV29-1 to TRBJ2-7; no clear D gene. Trimming pared 6 bases from V and 7 bases from J, leaving 16 bases between. This CDR3 comprises 12 residues. From germline, CDR1 is SQVTM and CDR2 ANQGSEA. CDR3 region: CSVGTPPGEQYF. CDR3 DNA: TGCAGCGTCGGTACCCCTCCCGGAGAGCAGTACTTC.

The chain joins TRBV29-1 to TRBJ2-4; D is uncertain. Germline assignment: CDR1 SQVTM and CDR2 ANQGSEA. The CDR3 covers 14 residues. Trimming took off 7 bases at V and 6 bases at J, with 19 bases between the two ends. CDR3 bases: TGCAGCGCAGTCGGGTCGACAACAATAAACATTCAGTACTTC. This codes for CSAVGSTTINIQYF.

This clonotype was observed a few times. The gene calls are TRBV9 and TRBJ2-5; D ambiguous. Germline V gene lookup returns CDR1 SGDLS and CDR2 YYNGEE. Trimming stripped 0 bases from V and 9 bases from J, with 6 bases between. The CDR3 has 11 amino acids. The CDR3 nucleotides are TGTGCCAGCAGCGTAGGTGAGGCCCAGTACTTC. It encodes CASSVGEAQYF.

The chain combines TRBV24-1 with TRBJ1-5; tentative D call: TRBD1 (6 bases). V was pared by 4 bases and J by 8 bases, with 14 bases between. Germline CDR1 and CDR2: KGHDR and SFDVKD. CDR3 size: 14 residues. CDR3 loop: CATSDHRESEPQHF. The CDR3 DNA sequence: TGTGCCACCAGTGACCACAGGGAGTCGGAGCCCCAGCATTTT.

This clonotype was picked up a small number of times. This chain joins TRBV6-5 and TRBJ1-2; the D gene is possibly TRBD1 (5 bases). Germline V gene sequence: CDR1 MNHEY, CDR2 SVGAGI. V was pared by 4 bases and J by 8 bases, with 14 bases between. The CDR3 sequence is 13 residues long. The CDR3 protein is CASSFIDRGGYTF. DNA for the CDR3: TGTGCCAGCAGTTTTATTGACAGAGGCGGCTACACCTTC.

The rearrangement uses TRBV9 and TRBJ2-2, with 7 bases fitting TRBD1. With 0 bases clipped from V and 3 bases from J, the junction kept 2 bases outside the gene matches. Germline loops: CDR1 SGDLS, CDR2 YYNGEE. This CDR3 contains 15 residues. DNA of the CDR3: TGTGCCAGCAGCGTAGAGGGGGCCTACACCGGGGAGCTGTTTTTT. As protein: CASSVEGAYTGELFF.

V usage is TRBV29-1 and J usage is TRBJ2-1; D is unclear. The end of the DNA is better explained by TRBJ2-5, so the J call may be wrong. Germline V lookup: CDR1 SQVTM, CDR2 ANQGSEA. The CDR3 extends over 11 amino acids. CDR3 sequence reads: CSAFSLETQYF. CDR3 coding DNA: TGCAGCGCCTTCTCCTTGGAGACCCAGTACTTC.

This clonotype was counted between two and nine times. The genes are TRBV6-5 and TRBJ2-1; D remains unclear. Germline V lookup: CDR1 MNHEY, CDR2 SVGAGI. This CDR3 region has 14 residues. The V end lost 5 bases, the J end lost 10 bases, and 18 bases lay between the germline ends. The CDR3 nucleotides read TGTGCCAGCAGTCCGGACCAGTCACCCCAAGAGCAGTTCTTC. Its protein product is CASSPDQSPQEQFF.

The V and J genes are TRBV14 and TRBJ2-1; unclear D gene. This CDR3 is built from 14 residues. The germline V and J ends were trimmed by 0 bases and 4 bases, with 7 bases remaining between them. Germline-derived CDR1 and CDR2 are SGHDN and FVKESK. CDR3 sequence: CASSQEVNYNEQFF. The CDR3 bases are TGTGCCAGCAGCCAAGAGGTCAATTACAATGAGCAGTTCTTC.

The V call is TRBV29-1, the J call TRBJ2-7; 7 nucleotides line up with TRBD2. The CDR3 contains 13 residues. V trimming: 4 bases; J trimming: 0 bases; junction bases outside the gene matches: 3. Germline values: CDR1 SQVTM, CDR2 ANQGSEA. The CDR3 sequence: CSVASGASYEQYF. The CDR3, as DNA: TGCAGCGTTGCGAGCGGGGCCTCCTACGAGCAGTACTTC.

This chain joins TRBV29-1 and TRBJ2-1; D is tentatively TRBD1 or TRBD2 (5 bases each). Trimming took off 6 bases at V and 10 bases at J, with 19 bases between the two ends. The CDR3 length is 13 residues. Germline V gene lookup returns CDR1 SQVTM and CDR2 ANQGSEA. CDR3 protein: CSVFRDGFGEQFF. CDR3 coding DNA: TGCAGCGTATTCCGGGACGGCTTTGGGGAGCAGTTCTTC.

The chain uses TRBV5-1 and TRBJ2-1; D is tentatively TRBD1 or TRBD2 (5 bases each). The germline V gene has CDR1 SGHRS and CDR2 YFSETQ. V was trimmed by 0 bases and J by 9 bases, leaving 10 bases between them. The CDR3 consists of 13 residues. This CDR3 reads CASSLVGASEQFF. DNA for the CDR3: TGCGCCAGCAGCTTGGTCGGGGCCAGTGAGCAGTTCTTC. Combining the CDR3 with reference TRBV5-1 and TRBJ2-1 gives the whole variable domain KAGVTQTPRYLIKTRGQQVTLSCSPISGHRSVSWYQQTPGQGLQFLFEYFSETQRNKGNFPGRFSGRQFSNSRSEMNVSTLELGDSALYLCASSLVGASEQFFGPGTRLTVL.

The chain uses TRBV7-9 and TRBJ2-1, with D possibly being TRBD1 (5 bases). The germline V gene encodes CDR1 SEHNR and CDR2 FQNEAQ (reference sequence). The CDR3 has 13 amino acids. Trimming pared 6 bases from V and 5 bases from J, leaving 11 bases between. The CDR3 sequence is CASRSGHNNEQFF. Written as DNA, the CDR3 is TGTGCCAGCAGATCTGGACATAACAATGAGCAGTTCTTC.

This clonotype was observed a handful of times. This sequence joins TRBV7-2 and TRBJ2-3; D uncertain. V lost 1 base, J lost 6 bases, and 11 bases lay in between. The CDR3 length is 14 residues. Germline V gene data show CDR1 as SGHTA and CDR2 as FQGNSA. The CDR3 bases are TGTGCCAGCAGCTTAGATGGGGTCCTGGATACGCAGTATTTT. It yields the protein CASSLDGVLDTQYF.

The V gene is TRBV20-1, the J gene TRBJ1-2; 9 positions match TRBD1. Germline values: CDR1 DFQATT, CDR2 SNEGSKA (reference sequence). V dropped 6 bases and J dropped 7; count of bases not matched to a gene: 9. The CDR3 covers 13 residues. Here the CDR3 reads CSALEQGARGYTF. Written as DNA, the CDR3 is TGCAGTGCCCTGGAACAGGGGGCGCGTGGCTACACCTTC.